This T cell receptor (beta chain) appears in the sequencing data of a study of shared clonotypes between healthy human individuals. Sequenced by immunoSEQ multiplex PCR; TCRdb stores in-frame clones only, minus some. Of over 2 million clones in the sample, over 85% were seen once. This CDR3 is 13 amino acids long. Germline CDR1 is SGHTA and CDR2 is FQGNSA. V was trimmed by 6 bases and J by 4 bases, leaving 11 bases between them. This TCR derives from a young man in good health. This sequence joins TRBV7-2 and TRBJ2-3; D is possibly TRBD2 (5 bases). Sequences were obtained from naive CD4+ T cells sorted from blood. Subset here: CD45RA+ positively selected. This CDR3 reads CASRRLAADTQYF. Written as DNA, the CDR3 is TGTGCCAGCAGACGCCTAGCCGCAGATACGCAGTATTTT.